This TCR beta chain was recorded in a study of OX40 agonist ivuxolimab in advanced cancers. Study in general: Patients undergoing dose escalation presented with hepatocellular carcinoma, melanoma, renal cell or head and neck cancer. Points from the study as a whole: CD4+ and CD8+ blood T cells expanded clonally by week 6 at 0.1 to 3.0 mg/kg.

With regard to this clone: What it recognizes is unknown.

Sequencing used immunoSEQ multiplex PCR; TCRdb keeps in-frame clones, though not all of them. The sample records about 25,000 clones, 86% being singletons. The sequencing here drew on CD4+ or CD8+ T cells sorted from blood, taken in a trial of the OX40 agonist ivuxolimab. The TCR comes from an adult with an advanced solid tumor such as melanoma, head and neck, liver or kidney cancer.

The CDR3 region is CAISETGGDQPQHF. The CDR3 DNA sequence: TGTGCCATCAGTGAGACAGGGGGCGATCAGCCCCAGCATTTT. The V gene is TRBV10-3, the J gene TRBJ1-5, with 9 positions matching TRBD1. The V segment lost 2 bases and the J segment 5 bases; nucleotides outside the gene matches: 1. CDR1 is ENHRY, CDR2 SYGVKD, per germline. The CDR3 sequence is 14 residues long.